A single sample gave rise to the 30 T cell receptor beta chains below, sequenced in a study of shared clonotypes between healthy human individuals. Naive CD8 cells, CD45RO-negative and positively selected for CCR7, excluded terminally differentiated effector memory CD45RA+ cells. The data were produced by immunoSEQ multiplex PCR, yet TCRdb's version contains in-frame clones alone and is incomplete. The repertoire holds some 580,000 clones, roughly 98% seen once, with 0.3% in the top ten. Sequencing was done on a sample of naive CD8+ T cells sorted from blood. The receptors shown here come from a young man in good health.

In its sample, this clone was seen a few times. The J gene is TRBJ2-7, the V gene TRBV11-2, with D uncertain. Between the trimmed V and J ends, which lost 0 bases and 9 bases, there was a span of 9 bases. This CDR3 comprises 12 residues. Per the germline V gene, CDR1 is SGHAT and CDR2 is FQNNGV. The CDR3 DNA is TGTGCCAGCAGCTTAGACGGAGTCAGGCAGTACTTC. This translates into CASSLDGVRQYF.

The chain uses TRBV9 and TRBJ2-1, with TRBD2 identical over 8 bases. Per the germline V gene, CDR1 is SGDLS and CDR2 is YYNGEE. The CDR3 runs 14 residues. With V trimmed by 2 bases and J by 4 bases, 2 bases remained unmatched. CDR3 in amino acids: CASSVTGGYNEQFF. In nucleotides, the CDR3 is TGTGCCAGCAGCGTTACGGGAGGGTACAATGAGCAGTTCTTC.

This clone was recorded once. V gene TRBV28 combines with J gene TRBJ1-1, with unresolved D. Germline V lookup: CDR1 MDHEN, CDR2 SYDVKM. The CDR3 loop spans 14 amino acids. Trimming left V 0 bases short and J 1 base short, with 6 bases between. The DNA for the CDR3 is TGTGCCAGCAGTTTATGGGCAGAGAACACTGAAGCTTTCTTT. Its protein is CASSLWAENTEAFF.

J is TRBJ1-1 and V is TRBV30; TRBD1 might be the D (5 bases). The CDR3 has 13 residues. The V end lost 3 bases, the J end lost 5 bases, and 13 bases lay between the germline ends. CDR1 and CDR2 (germline): GTSNPN, SVGIG (reference sequence). The CDR3 nucleotides are TGTGCCTGGAGCGCGGTGACAGCAACTGAAGCTTTCTTT. The encoded protein is CAWSAVTATEAFF.

The rearrangement joins TRBV5-6 to TRBJ2-3; D remains ambiguous. CDR1 is SGHDT, CDR2 YYEEEE, per germline. The CDR3 is made up of 13 amino acids. Trimming took off 1 base at V and 4 bases at J, with 7 bases between the two ends. The CDR3 loop is CASSLNLADTQYF. The CDR3 DNA sequence: TGTGCCAGCAGCTTGAATCTTGCAGATACGCAGTATTTT.

This clone was detected only once. V and J are TRBV12-5 and TRBJ1-1; D unclear. Germline CDR1 and CDR2: LGHNT and FRNRAP. Trimming shortened V by 3 bases and J by 1 base, and 18 bases separated the two germline ends. This CDR3 region has 17 residues. The CDR3 loop reads CASGFFLGERRNTEAFF. CDR3 DNA sequence: TGTGCTAGTGGTTTCTTTCTTGGCGAAAGAAGGAACACTGAAGCTTTCTTT.

This sequence joins TRBV7-6 and TRBJ2-7; D is perhaps TRBD2 (6 bases). From germline, CDR1 is SGHVS and CDR2 FNYEAQ. This CDR3 region has 15 residues. Trimming left V 5 bases short and J 3 bases short, with 17 bases between. For the CDR3, the DNA is TGTGCCAGCAGCCAAATGATCGGGGGTGTCTACGAGCAGTACTTC. Amino acid sequence: CASSQMIGGVYEQYF.

This chain connects TRBV12-5 to TRBJ2-1, with unresolved D. Germline V CDR1 and CDR2: LGHNT, FRNRAP. The V and J ends lost 2 bases and 10 bases respectively, with 9 bases between them. This CDR3 has 12 amino acids. This CDR3 is CASGLLPTEQFF. Here the CDR3 DNA reads TGTGCTAGTGGTTTGTTACCCACCGAGCAGTTCTTC.

The chain employs TRBV7-9 and TRBJ2-1; 12 bases match TRBD2. Germline CDR1 reads SEHNR; CDR2 reads FQNEAQ (reference sequence). CDR3 length: 18 residues. The V and J ends lost 4 bases and 4 bases, in that order; junction bases with no gene match: 11. The CDR3 DNA reads TGTGCCAGCAGCTCCGGACTAGCGGGAAATTCCCCTTACAATGAGCAGTTCTTC. This sequence encodes CASSSGLAGNSPYNEQFF.

The rearrangement uses TRBV11-2 and TRBJ2-3, with 9 positions matching TRBD2. Trimming took 2 bases from V and 2 from J; bases not matched to a gene: 11. There are 18 residues in the CDR3. Germline V gives CDR1 SGHAT, CDR2 FQNNGV. Written as DNA, the CDR3 is TGTGCCAGCAGCTTACTCGCTAGACTAGCGGAACACACAGATACGCAGTATTTT. It translates to CASSLLARLAEHTDTQYF.

The rearrangement uses TRBV2 and TRBJ1-2, with 10 bases aligning to TRBD1. The CDR3 sequence is 14 residues long. V trimming: 7 bases; J trimming: 10 bases; junction bases outside the gene matches: 12. Germline values: CDR1 SNHLY, CDR2 FYNNEI. CDR3 DNA: TGTGCCAGCACGAACCCGGGACAGGGGAAGTTCTACACCTTC. Translating it yields CASTNPGQGKFYTF.

Concerning this clone itself: The same CDR3 arises from other DNA sequences in this sample as well. The V gene is TRBV7-6, the J gene TRBJ2-1; 7 bases line up with TRBD1. The CDR3 is 14 residues long. CDR1 is SGHVS and CDR2 is FNYEAQ in the germline V gene. Trimming at V came to 6 bases and at J to 8 bases, leaving 10 bases not matched to a gene. CDR3 protein: CASSSRQGVDEQFF. CDR3 nucleotide sequence: TGTGCCAGCAGTTCACGACAGGGTGTCGATGAGCAGTTCTTC.

This sequence joins TRBV5-1 and TRBJ1-5, with unresolved D. The germline V gene encodes CDR1 SGHRS and CDR2 YFSETQ. V was trimmed by 0 bases and J by 6 bases, leaving 10 bases between them. The CDR3 consists of 14 residues. The CDR3 DNA reads TGCGCCAGCAGCTTGGGAGGTTCTGGTCAGCCCCAGCATTTT. Protein: CASSLGGSGQPQHF. The whole variable domain, remainder taken from reference TRBV5-1 and TRBJ1-5, is KAGVTQTPRYLIKTRGQQVTLSCSPISGHRSVSWYQQTPGQGLQFLFEYFSETQRNKGNFPGRFSGRQFSNSRSEMNVSTLELGDSALYLCASSLGGSGQPQHFGDGTRLSIL.

The V gene is TRBV27, the J gene TRBJ1-1; possible D gene TRBD1, 5 bases. CDR1 MNHEY and CDR2 SMNVEV come from the germline V gene (reference sequence). The CDR3 runs to 12 residues. The V and J ends lost 6 bases and 4 bases respectively, with 9 bases between them. CDR3 residues: CASSSGGTEAFF. CDR3 DNA: TGTGCCAGCAGCTCGGGGGGCACTGAAGCTTTCTTT.

The V call is TRBV5-1, the J call TRBJ2-7, with D possibly TRBD2 on 6 matching bases. CDR1 is SGHRS, CDR2 YFSETQ, per germline. The CDR3 length is 14 residues. Trimming cost V 0 bases and J 3 bases, with 10 bases left between them. The CDR3 region is CASSLDGGGYEQYF. The CDR3 region has the DNA TGCGCCAGCAGCTTGGACGGGGGAGGCTACGAGCAGTACTTC.

The rearrangement joins TRBV7-9 to TRBJ2-7, with TRBD2 matching over 9 bases. From germline, CDR1 is SEHNR and CDR2 FQNEAQ (reference sequence). V was clipped by 4 bases and J by 10 bases; unmatched bases: 5. The CDR3 totals 12 residues. The CDR3 is CASSSSGRFQYF. The CDR3 coding sequence is TGTGCCAGCAGCTCAAGCGGGAGGTTTCAGTACTTC.

The chain recombines TRBV7-9 with TRBJ1-1, with TRBD1 matching over 8 bases. This CDR3 region has 15 residues. Trimming took 4 bases from V and 4 from J; bases not matched to a gene: 8. Germline-derived CDR1 and CDR2 are SEHNR and FQNEAQ (reference sequence). As DNA, the CDR3 is TGTGCCAGCAGCTCACGGACAGGGCCGGTCACTGAAGCTTTCTTT. It yields the protein CASSSRTGPVTEAFF.

This clone was detected a few times. This chain joins TRBV10-3 and TRBJ1-2, with D hard to call. With 4 bases removed from V and 0 bases from J, the gap between germline ends came to 9 bases. CDR3 size: 14 residues. CDR1 ENHRY and CDR2 SYGVKD come from the germline V gene. In DNA, the CDR3 is TGTGCCATCAGTGGGCGGGCTTCTAACTATGGCTACACCTTC. Translation gives CAISGRASNYGYTF.

V is TRBV30 and J is TRBJ2-6; no clear D. Germline CDR1 GTSNPN, CDR2 SVGIG (reference sequence). The CDR3 consists of 13 residues. V lost 7 bases and J lost 2, with 9 bases in between. CDR3 protein: CASQTTGANVLTF. In nucleotides, the CDR3 is TGTGCCTCCCAGACGACTGGGGCCAACGTCCTGACTTTC.

This sequence joins TRBV7-9 and TRBJ2-1; TRBD1 agrees at 7 bases. V shed 5 bases, J shed 3 bases, and the junction held 7 bases outside the gene matches. Germline CDR1 SEHNR, CDR2 FQNEAQ (reference sequence). The CDR3 has 15 amino acids. The CDR3 sequence is CASSHRDSDYNEQFF. In DNA, the CDR3 is TGTGCCAGCAGCCACAGGGACAGCGACTACAATGAGCAGTTCTTC.

To note about this clone: Other nucleotide sequences in the sample specify the same CDR3. The chain couples TRBV5-6 to TRBJ2-1; D is unclear. The CDR3 has 12 amino acids. The ends were cut back, 1 base at V and 8 bases at J, with 7 bases in the middle. The germline V gene has CDR1 SGHDT and CDR2 YYEEEE. CDR3 protein: CASSLSGDEQFF. Written as DNA, the CDR3 is TGTGCCAGCAGCTTGTCCGGTGATGAGCAGTTCTTC.

This rearrangement joins TRBV15 to TRBJ2-4; D remains unclear. V gave up 0 bases and J gave up 3 bases, with 9 bases separating them. The CDR3 totals 15 residues. The germline gives CDR1 LNHNV, CDR2 YYDKDF (reference sequence). CDR3 sequence: CATSRDRDFKNIQYF. The CDR3 DNA sequence: TGTGCCACCAGCAGAGACCGAGATTTCAAAAACATTCAGTACTTC.

V is TRBV6-1 and J is TRBJ1-2; 7 bases align to TRBD1. V trimming: 0 bases; J trimming: 8 bases; junction bases outside the gene matches: 12. The CDR3 is 16 amino acids. CDR1 and CDR2 (germline): MNHNS, SASEGT. The CDR3 DNA follows: TGTGCCAGCAGTGAAGCGTTCGGGATAGGGGGCATGGGCTACACCTTC. It translates to CASSEAFGIGGMGYTF.

The chain carries TRBV4-1 and TRBJ2-2; 12 positions match TRBD2. Germline-derived CDR1 and CDR2 are MGHRA and YSYEKL. With 0 bases clipped from V and 5 bases from J, the junction kept 7 bases outside the gene matches. This CDR3 is 18 amino acids long. CDR3 coding DNA: TGCGCCAGCAGCCAAGAGCCCCCTCTAGCGGGAGGGACCGGGGAGCTGTTTTTT. This encodes CASSQEPPLAGGTGELFF.

The V and J genes are TRBV9 and TRBJ2-7, with D perhaps TRBD2 (6 bases). The CDR3 spans 15 residues. CDR1 and CDR2 (germline): SGDLS, YYNGEE. Trimming pared 0 bases from V and 5 bases from J, leaving 15 bases between. The CDR3 sequence is CASSVASASDDEQYF. The CDR3 DNA reads TGTGCCAGCAGCGTAGCATCGGCTAGCGATGACGAGCAGTACTTC.

The chain combines TRBV15 with TRBJ2-6, with D perhaps TRBD2 (6 bases). The CDR3 loop spans 16 amino acids. Germline CDR1 reads LNHNV; CDR2 reads YYDKDF (reference sequence). V gave up 3 bases and J gave up 2 bases, with 11 bases separating them. The CDR3 DNA follows: TGTGCCACCAGCAGCCCGACGGGAGCTGGGGCCAACGTCCTGACTTTC. Protein sequence: CATSSPTGAGANVLTF.

CDR3 DNA sequence: TGTGCCAGCAGCTTAGTGGCTAGCGTCTACAATGAGCAGTTCTTC. Translating it yields CASSLVASVYNEQFF. The genes are TRBV13 and TRBJ2-1, with D possibly being TRBD2 (6 bases). Germline-derived CDR1 and CDR2 are PRHDT and FYEKMQ (reference sequence). V lost 1 base and J 3 bases, leaving 10 bases between the germline ends. The CDR3 sequence is 15 residues long.

The rearrangement uses TRBV7-9 and TRBJ2-7, with D perhaps matching TRBD2 (6 bases). Looked up from germline, CDR1 is SEHNR and CDR2 is FQNEAQ (reference sequence). The CDR3 consists of 15 residues. V lost 2 bases and J lost 0, with 11 bases in between. The CDR3 DNA sequence: TGTGCCAGCAGCTTACTGGGGGGACCCTCCTACGAGCAGTACTTC. It is translated as CASSLLGGPSYEQYF.

The chain carries TRBV7-2 and TRBJ2-3; D is perhaps TRBD1 or TRBD2 (5 bases each). CDR1 SGHTA and CDR2 FQGNSA come from the germline V gene. CDR3 length equals 18 residues. Trimming stripped 5 bases from V and 1 base from J, with 22 bases between. CDR3 sequence (DNA): TGTGCCAGCAGCCCCCCCGGGGCGCGGCTTAGGCGCACAGATACGCAGTATTTT. Protein sequence: CASSPPGARLRRTDTQYF.

The chain links TRBV2 to TRBJ2-7, with 10 bases aligning to TRBD2. V lost 6 bases to trimming and J lost 3 bases; unmatched junction nucleotides: 2. The CDR3 totals 13 residues. The germline CDR1 and CDR2 sequences are SNHLY and FYNNEI. CDR3 loop: CASREREGYEQYF. The CDR3 DNA reads as TGTGCCAGCAGGGAGCGGGAGGGCTACGAGCAGTACTTC.